This is a list of T cell receptor beta chains from one sample in a study of response to subunit inactivated influenza vaccine. Each CDR3 protein gets one entry after TCRdb re-called the RT-PCR reads with MiXCR. The profile shows around 150,000 distinct CDR3 sequences, roughly 10% of them singletons. Material: non-naive T cells sorted from PBMCs, obtained about 40 days after vaccination. These receptors all come from a middle-aged man who received an inactivated influenza vaccine. Both conserved end residues are part of each CDR3. D genes are given only for firm matches. The size field is filled for only some rows; it gives once, few, many or a size class.

>.|TRBV4-1|TRBJ1-3|few
CASSQGLISGNTIYF
TGCGCCAGCAGCCAAGGACTGATCTCTGGAAACACCATATATTTT
>.|TRBV6-1|TRBJ2-1|few
CASNKVYSRSSYNEQFF
TGTGCCAGCAACAAAGTCTATAGCCGTAGCTCCTACAATGAGCAGTTCTTC
>.|TRBV28|TRBJ2-1|few
CASSERSEQFF
TGTGCCAGCAGCGAGAGGAGTGAGCAGTTCTTC
>.|TRBV3-1|TRBJ2-7|few
CASSPRQAKSYEQYF
TGTGCCAGCAGCCCCCGACAGGCTAAATCCTACGAGCAGTACTTC
>.|TRBV4-3|TRBJ1-5|many
CASSQAFLQTNQPQHF
TGCGCCAGCAGCCAAGCGTTTCTACAGACCAATCAGCCCCAGCATTTT
>.|TRBV10-3|TRBJ1-1|few
CAISRDGTEAFF
TGTGCCATCAGTCGTGATGGCACTGAAGCTTTCTTT
>.|TRBV5-1|TRBJ2-2|.
CASSLKAVSGELFF
TGCGCCAGCAGCTTGAAAGCGGTTTCCGGGGAGCTGTTTTTT
>.|TRBV5-6|TRBJ2-1|few
CASSLKVSNEQFF
TGTGCCAGCAGCTTGAAGGTTTCCAATGAGCAGTTCTTC
>TRBD1|TRBV7-9|TRBJ1-2|few
CASSLDRGPSGYTF
TGTGCCAGCAGCTTAGACAGGGGGCCGTCCGGCTACACCTTC
>TRBD1|TRBV12-3/TRBV12-4|TRBJ1-1|few
CASSLLAGGFTEAFF
TGTGCCAGCAGTTTATTAGCAGGGGGCTTCACTGAAGCTTTCTTT
>.|TRBV2|TRBJ2-1|many
CASTFVPGRGPYNEQFF
TGTGCCAGCACATTCGTCCCGGGCAGGGGCCCTTACAATGAGCAGTTCTTC
>TRBD2|TRBV11-2|TRBJ2-1|.
CASSLEGAREGYNEQFF
TGTGCCAGCAGCCTAGAAGGAGCGCGGGAGGGGTACAATGAGCAGTTCTTC
>.|TRBV5-1|TRBJ2-2|many
CASSLRPEAGELFF
TGCGCCAGCAGCCTGCGTCCGGAGGCCGGGGAGCTGTTTTTT
>.|TRBV6-2/TRBV6-3|TRBJ1-1|.
CASSYSSGYMNTEAFF
TGTGCCAGCAGTTACTCGTCAGGGTACATGAACACTGAAGCTTTCTTT
>.|TRBV27|TRBJ2-1|few
CASGRSPGGEQFF
TGTGCCAGCGGGCGGTCGCCTGGCGGTGAGCAGTTCTTC
>.|TRBV2|TRBJ1-6|few
CASSEETTRSPLHF
TGTGCCAGCAGTGAAGAGACGACACGGTCACCCCTCCACTTT
>.|TRBV5-6|TRBJ1-3|few
CASSADLGSGNTIYF
TGTGCCAGCAGCGCCGATTTGGGGTCTGGAAACACCATATATTTT
>TRBD2|TRBV15|TRBJ2-3|.
CATSGGLAGGRDTQYF
TGTGCCACCAGCGGGGGACTAGCGGGAGGACGAGATACGCAGTATTTT